Given below is one T cell receptor (beta chain) in context. In germline, CDR1 is SGHTA, CDR2 FQGNSA. Trimming shortened V by 0 bases and J by 7 bases, and 9 bases separated the two germline ends. The CDR3 has 13 amino acids. This sample was taken from a study of T cell changes during pregnancy in multiple sclerosis. Method: immunoSEQ multiplex PCR; TCRdb's copy keeps in-frame clones and lacks some. The sample carries almost 50,000 clones, 80% to 95% recorded once. This material consisted of peripheral blood, taken after pregnancy. The rearrangement uses TRBV7-2 and TRBJ1-2, with no clear D. The receptor was derived from a female donor with multiple sclerosis, enrolled in a pregnancy study. For the CDR3, the DNA is TGTGCCAGCAGCTTAGCGGCAGTAAGTGGCTACACCTTC. Protein: CASSLAAVSGYTF.